This T cell receptor (beta chain) was retrieved from a study of T cell changes during pregnancy in multiple sclerosis. TCRdb's copy holds only in-frame clones and misses some; the assay was immunoSEQ multiplex PCR. The data hold 70,000 or so clones, with around nine tenths observed a single time. Germline CDR1 and CDR2: SGHDN and FVKESK. V lost 0 bases and J lost 9; bases outside the gene matches: 2. This CDR3 region has 12 residues. V and J are TRBV14 and TRBJ2-7; 7 nucleotides agree with TRBD2. The source of this sequence is a female donor with multiple sclerosis, enrolled in a pregnancy study. The specimen was CD4+ T cells from peripheral blood mononuclear cells, collected after pregnancy. The CDR3 region has the DNA TGTGCCAGCAGCCAAGATCCGGGAGGGCAGTACTTC. Translation gives CASSQDPGGQYF.